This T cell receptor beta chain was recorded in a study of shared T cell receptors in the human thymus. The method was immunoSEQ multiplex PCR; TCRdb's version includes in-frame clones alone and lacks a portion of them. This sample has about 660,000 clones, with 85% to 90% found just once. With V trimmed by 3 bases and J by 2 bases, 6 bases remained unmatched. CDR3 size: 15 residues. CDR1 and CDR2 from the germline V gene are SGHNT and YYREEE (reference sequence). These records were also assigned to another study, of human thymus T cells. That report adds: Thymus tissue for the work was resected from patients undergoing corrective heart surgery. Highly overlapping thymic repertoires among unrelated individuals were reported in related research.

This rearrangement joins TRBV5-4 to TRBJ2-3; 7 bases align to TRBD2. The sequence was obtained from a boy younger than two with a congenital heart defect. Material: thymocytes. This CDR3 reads CASSSSSGPTDTQYF. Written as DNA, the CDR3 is TGTGCCAGCAGCTCCTCTAGCGGACCCACAGATACGCAGTATTTT.